The sequence of this T cell receptor (beta chain) was determined in a study of regulatory and conventional T cells in RAG deficiency (dated by TCRdb to about 2017). Turning to the overall study: High-throughput TCR beta sequencing was used to compare the repertoire diversity and composition of Treg, conventional CD4+ and CD8+ T cells between RAG-deficient patients and healthy controls. Beyond this particular receptor, the publication reports: Unique TCR beta sequences from Treg cells were around 90-fold fewer in Omenn syndrome and CID/AS patients than controls, versus around 9.6-fold for other subsets. Shorter CDR3 lengths were found in all patient T-cell subsets, and >75% Treg-Tconv repertoire overlap at nucleotide and amino acid level was observed in Omenn syndrome patients. RAG-deficient patients showed markedly lower Shannon entropy and higher Simpson indices than control T-cell subpopulations. In Omenn syndrome patients, sorted CD25-high CD127-low cells may represent peripherally activated cells rather than bona fide Treg cells. For some subjects, some T-cell subset analyses were not performed.

Eight or nine healthy control donors were used as the comparison group for repertoire analyses. Before genomic DNA extraction, CD8+ T cells lacking CD4 were purified from blood. Libraries were prepared through the immunoSEQ multiplex PCR assay. Rearranged TCR beta chain products were amplified from the genomic DNA of sorted T-cell subsets and were then sequenced. The study's own analysis went as follows. Shannon entropy and Simpson indices were used to measure the diversity of productive TCR beta rearrangements in each repertoire. Clonal expansion was assessed by the summed frequency of the 100 most abundant productive TCR beta clonotypes among total reads. The TRB repertoires were scored with a self-reactivity index built on which amino acids appear at CDR3beta positions 6 and 7. Two-way ANOVA was used for repertoire analyses, while Student t or Mann-Whitney tests were used for flow cytometric analyses. TCRdb holds this immuneACCESS table with in-frame rearrangements only. Some clones are missing; in checked studies, unresolved V genes explain under half, and the rest has no known cause. V and J calls and clone size follow that table, whereas D and trimming were derived from the DNA. The sample has approximately 8,100 clones on record, about 84% of them singletons. The leading ten clones occupy 30% to 40% of the sample.

Note on this clone: Its binding antigen is unknown. Base qualities were left out, and no much larger clone turns up one base away.

The CDR3 runs 14 amino acids, cysteine and phenylalanine included. Only the CDR3 region is kept as DNA, spanning 42 bases read in frame from base 1. Trimming costs V 1 base and J 0 bases, and their ends lie 4 bases apart. CDR1 and CDR2 (MGHDK, SYGVNS) derive from the germline V gene. This same sample was also part of a study on regulatory T cells. That second report states: The multiplex PCR relied on 52 forward TRBV primers and 13 reverse TRBJ primers, and amplification bias was corrected through assay-based and computational methods. Repertoires from patients had restricted unique TRB V-J pairs and skewed V and J gene usage, with the strongest effect in regulatory T cells. The study compared T-cell receptor beta repertoires of sorted regulatory, conventional CD4+ and CD8+ T cells between CD3G-deficient patients and healthy controls. Peripheral blood mononuclear cells were isolated by Ficoll density separation. CD3+ CD8+ CD4- T cells were isolated on a FACSAria cell sorter. Rearranged TRB loci were amplified from genomic DNA by multiplex PCR within the immunoSEQ assay. TRB amplicons were sequenced using an Illumina HiSeq platform. Custom algorithms error-filtered the raw sequences and aligned the raw sequences to reference gene sequences, after which the immunoSEQ online tools were used for analysis. Productive and nonproductive TRB rearrangement frequencies were evaluated among both unique and total sequences. Group comparisons used t tests, Mann-Whitney tests or two-way ANOVA run in Prism software.

Recombination joined TRBV25-1 with TRBJ1-5; no D gene can be assigned with confidence. The sample taken for sequencing was CD8+ T cells sorted from blood. This receptor was obtained from a human donor in good health. The nucleotide sequence is given as TGTGCCAGCAGTGAATCGCTTAGCAATCAGCCCCAGCATTTT. Its amino acids are CASSESLSNQPQHF.